These 2 T cell receptor beta chains share one sample of origin, sequenced in a study of type 1 regulatory T cells. Using its own MiXCR run on the reads, TCRdb lists one record per CDR3 protein. The data hold around 88,000 distinct CDR3 sequences, with roughly 31% observed a single time. Sequencing was performed on CD4+ T cells, either the whole sample or a sorted fraction (not recorded which). These receptors were collected from a human donor in good health.

This clonotype was observed a few times. This rearrangement joins TRBV15 to TRBJ1-2; tentatively, D is TRBD1 (5 bases). Trimming stripped 3 bases from V and 8 bases from J, with 13 bases between. Germline V lookup: CDR1 LNHNV, CDR2 YYDKDF (reference sequence). The CDR3 extends over 13 amino acids. This CDR3 is CATSSRRDGGYTF. As DNA, the CDR3 is TGTGCCACCAGCAGCAGACGGGACGGGGGCTACACCTTC.

This clonotype was seen a handful of times. V gene TRBV7-2 combines with J gene TRBJ2-2, with D possibly TRBD2 on 6 matching bases. CDR3 length equals 15 residues. The V end lost 5 bases, the J end lost 6 bases, and 16 bases lay between the germline ends. Germline loops: CDR1 SGHTA, CDR2 FQGNSA. The CDR3 nucleotides read TGTGCCAGCAGCCGTTTGATAGCGGCGGCCGGGGAGCTGTTTTTT. It specifies CASSRLIAAAGELFF.